This T cell receptor beta chain was sequenced during a study of blood T cell repertoires in COVID-19. Study information: Samples of COVID-19 (acute and convalescent) were obtained from the United States, Italy and Spain.

TCRdb keeps only in-frame clones here, not all; method: immunoSEQ multiplex PCR. The data show around 320,000 clones, approximately 85% seen once. The CDR3 contains 11 residues. Germline V gene data show CDR1 as SGHRS and CDR2 as YFSETQ. The germline V and J ends were trimmed by 7 bases and 9 bases, with 14 bases remaining between them. This clonotype was obtained from a human donor in a cohort sampled during active COVID-19. The chain is built from TRBV5-1 and TRBJ2-7; possibly TRBD1 for D (5 bases). Input material: peripheral blood. The CDR3 is CASSDKGMQYF. The CDR3 region has the DNA TGCGCCAGCTCGGACAAGGGGATGCAGTACTTC.